This entry lists 27 T cell receptor beta chains sequenced from one sample in a study of blood T cell repertoires in COVID-19. TCRdb keeps only in-frame clones here, not all; method: immunoSEQ multiplex PCR. The top ten hold around 1.8% of the sample, which has 300,000 to 400,000 clones, 85% seen once. Sample: PBMCs or T cells enriched from blood (not recorded which). The receptors come from a woman aged 30 to 39 who had been exposed to COVID-19.

This sequence joins TRBV28 and TRBJ2-7; 9 positions match TRBD2. The junction had 7 bases not matched to a gene; V was cut back by 6 bases and J by 4 bases. The CDR3 contains 14 residues. CDR1 is MDHEN, CDR2 SYDVKM, per germline. This chain's CDR3 is CASSPGTSRYEQYF. The CDR3, as DNA: TGTGCCAGCAGCCCCGGGACTAGCAGGTACGAGCAGTACTTC.

The rearrangement joins TRBV5-4 to TRBJ2-5; D might be TRBD1 (5 bases). The ends were cut back, 4 bases at V and 1 base at J, with 11 bases in the middle. Germline loops: CDR1 SGHNT, CDR2 YYREEE (reference sequence). This CDR3 region has 14 residues. The CDR3 loop is CASSQGSVQETQYF. CDR3 DNA sequence: TGTGCCAGCAGCCAGGGTTCGGTCCAAGAGACCCAGTACTTC.

The chain uses TRBV6-5 and TRBJ2-2, with D perhaps TRBD2 (5 bases). The CDR3 runs 14 residues. Trimming shortened V by 7 bases and J by 5 bases, and 14 bases separated the two germline ends. From germline, CDR1 is MNHEY and CDR2 SVGAGI. The CDR3: CASTLWGVTGELFF. CDR3 sequence (DNA): TGTGCCAGCACCCTGTGGGGAGTTACCGGGGAGCTGTTTTTT.

This clone has only a few counts. This chain uses TRBV10-3 with TRBJ1-1; D remains unclear. Germline V gene data show CDR1 as ENHRY and CDR2 as SYGVKD. This CDR3 is built from 14 residues. Deletions cut 2 bases from V and 0 bases from J, with 7 bases between. Written as DNA, the CDR3 is TGTGCCATCAGTGAGCCGAGCATGAACACTGAAGCTTTCTTT. Protein: CAISEPSMNTEAFF.

Points on this clone: At the DNA level, this CDR3 is encoded by other sequences in the same sample as well. The CDR3, as DNA: TGTGCCAGCAGCCCGGGACAGGGATTCAATCAGCCCCAGCATTTT. As protein: CASSPGQGFNQPQHF. This chain connects TRBV5-4 to TRBJ1-5, with 9 bases that match TRBD1. The germline gives CDR1 SGHNT, CDR2 YYREEE (reference sequence). The V segment lost 4 bases and the J segment 3 bases; nucleotides outside the gene matches: 5. The CDR3 consists of 15 residues.

This chain links TRBV12-3 or TRBV12-4 with TRBJ1-4; D possibly corresponds to TRBD1 (5 bases). This CDR3 is built from 13 residues. Trimming removed 3 bases from V and 8 bases from J, with 10 bases in between. CDR3 sequence reads: CASSFRVTEKLFF. CDR3 nucleotides: TGTGCCAGCAGTTTCAGGGTTACGGAAAAACTGTTTTTT.

About this clone: Given a much more abundant clone one base away, this may be a read error. The V call is TRBV6-5, the J call TRBJ1-1; 7 nucleotides match TRBD1. The trim removed 5 bases at V and 2 bases at J, leaving 8 bases unmatched. Looked up from germline, CDR1 is MNHEY and CDR2 is SVGAGI. The CDR3 length is 15 residues. The CDR3 sequence is CASSTNRGINTEAFF. The CDR3 coding sequence is TGTGCCAGCAGTACAAACAGGGGAATAAACACTGAAGCTTTCTTT.

The rearrangement links TRBV20-1 to TRBJ1-2, with TRBD1 matching 8 bases. The CDR3 is 11 residues long. The V segment lost 6 bases and the J segment 8 bases; nucleotides outside the gene matches: 5. CDR1 is DFQATT, CDR2 SNEGSKA, per germline (reference sequence). The CDR3 region is CSAPDREGYTF. The CDR3 DNA sequence: TGCAGTGCCCCGGACAGGGAGGGCTACACCTTC.

The rearrangement joins TRBV9 to TRBJ2-1, with 13 bases identical to TRBD2. This CDR3 spans 15 amino acids. Germline CDR1 SGDLS, CDR2 YYNGEE. Unmatched junction bases numbered 2, after V lost 0 bases and J lost 8 bases. For the CDR3, the DNA is TGTGCCAGCAGCGTAGGGACTAGCGGGAGCGATGAGCAGTTCTTC. Translating it yields CASSVGTSGSDEQFF. Full variable domain (outside the CDR3, taken from reference TRBV9 and TRBJ2-1): DSGVTQTPKHLITATGQRVTLRCSPRSGDLSVYWYQQSLDQGLQFLIQYYNGEERAKGNILERFSAQQFPDLHSELNLSSLELGDSALYFCASSVGTSGSDEQFFGPGTRLTVL.

V and J are TRBV5-1 and TRBJ1-2, with D tentatively TRBD1 (5 bases). CDR1 is SGHRS, CDR2 YFSETQ, per germline. This CDR3 has 12 residues. Trimming left V 4 bases short and J 7 bases short, with 11 bases between. The CDR3 coding sequence is TGCGCCAGCAGCGACGGAGGGGTTGGCTACACCTTC. Translated, it gives CASSDGGVGYTF.

The rearrangement joins TRBV5-1 to TRBJ2-1; TRBD2 matches at 10 bases. The CDR3 extends over 15 amino acids. CDR1 and CDR2 from the germline V gene are SGHRS and YFSETQ. The V gene end was trimmed by 4 bases and the J gene end by 3 bases; junction bases not matched to a gene: 4. In nucleotides, the CDR3 is TGCGCCAGCAGCCTAGCGGGAGCTAACTACAATGAGCAGTTCTTC. Its protein product is CASSLAGANYNEQFF.

This chain connects TRBV7-2 to TRBJ2-5, with unresolved D. The CDR3 is made up of 14 amino acids. CDR1 is SGHTA, CDR2 FQGNSA, per germline. V was trimmed by 5 bases and J by 2 bases, leaving 12 bases between them. The CDR3 DNA follows: TGTGCCAGCAGCCGCAGTTCGGGTCAAGAGACCCAGTACTTC. This gives the protein CASSRSSGQETQYF.

As for this clone: Germline and junction disagree at one end, which may indicate a read error. The CDR3, as DNA: TGTGCCAGCAGCCAGACCGGGACTACCTATTTC. Translated, it gives CASSQTGTTYF. V usage is TRBV3-1 (or the pseudogene TRBV3-2) and J usage is TRBJ2-7; the match to TRBD2 covers 7 bases. Germline values: CDR1 LGHDT, CDR2 YNNKEL (reference sequence). CDR3 size: 11 residues.

CDR3 protein: CASSPPGVLETQYF. The CDR3 bases are TGTGCCAGCAGCCCCCCAGGGGTTCTGGAGACCCAGTACTTC. V is TRBV6-5 and J is TRBJ2-5, with TRBD1 as a possible D gene (6 bases). Germline loops: CDR1 MNHEY, CDR2 SVGAGI. Trimming took off 6 bases at V and 5 bases at J, with 16 bases between the two ends. CDR3 size: 14 residues.

V gene TRBV5-5 combines with J gene TRBJ2-3; 13 bases map to TRBD2. The germline CDR1 and CDR2 sequences are SGHKS and YYEKEE (reference sequence). Trimming took 4 bases from V and 5 from J; bases not matched to a gene: 10. The CDR3 has 17 amino acids. The CDR3 loop is CASSPPRLAGGRDTQYF. DNA for the CDR3: TGTGCCAGCAGCCCCCCACGACTAGCGGGGGGTAGAGATACGCAGTATTTT. The full variable domain, completed using reference TRBV5-5 and TRBJ2-3, is DAGVTQSPTHLIKTRGQQVTLRCSPISGHKSVSWYQQVLGQGPQFIFQYYEKEERGRGNFPDRFSARQFPNYSSELNVNALLLGDSALYLCASSPPRLAGGRDTQYFGPGTRLTVL.

This clone has only one observation. The chain combines TRBV7-9 with TRBJ1-1, with a tentative D call TRBD1 (6 bases). The V gene's germline CDR1 is SEHNR and CDR2 FQNEAQ (reference sequence). Trimming stripped 5 bases from V and 5 bases from J, with 12 bases between. CDR3 length: 13 residues. CDR3: CASSTKGETEAFF. CDR3 nucleotides: TGTGCCAGCAGCACGAAGGGGGAAACTGAAGCTTTCTTT.

The genes are TRBV2 and TRBJ1-4; 8 positions match TRBD1. The CDR3 has 19 amino acids. Germline CDR1 reads SNHLY; CDR2 reads FYNNEI. V lost 2 bases and J lost 0; bases outside the gene matches: 11. The CDR3 bases are TGTGCCAGCAGTGAAAGATTGGGACAGGTGATAACAACTAATGAAAAACTGTTTTTT. Its translation: CASSERLGQVITTNEKLFF.

The chain recombines TRBV7-3 with TRBJ2-4; no clear D. V shed 3 bases and J shed 0 bases, with 18 bases lying between them. Germline V gene lookup returns CDR1 SGHTA and CDR2 FQGTGA. This CDR3 is 18 amino acids long. The CDR3 here is CASSFNVWADLAKNIQYF. The CDR3 nucleotides read TGTGCCAGCAGCTTTAATGTCTGGGCAGATTTAGCCAAAAACATTCAGTACTTC.

There are a few counts of this clone. V gene TRBV27 combines with J gene TRBJ2-7; TRBD1 matches at 8 bases. The germline V gene has CDR1 MNHEY and CDR2 SMNVEV (reference sequence). The CDR3 length is 15 residues. The trim removed 4 bases at V and 2 bases at J, leaving 7 bases unmatched. DNA for the CDR3: TGTGCCAGCAGTTCCGACAGGGGCCAAACCTACGAGCAGTACTTC. Translation: CASSSDRGQTYEQYF.

V usage is TRBV28 and J usage is TRBJ2-7; TRBD1 might be the D (6 bases). Trimming pared 6 bases from V and 0 bases from J, leaving 15 bases between. CDR1 is MDHEN and CDR2 is SYDVKM in the germline V gene. The CDR3 length is 15 residues. This chain's CDR3 is CASSLNRDGSYEQYF. CDR3 DNA sequence: TGTGCCAGCAGCCTGAACAGGGATGGCTCCTACGAGCAGTACTTC.

The chain links TRBV5-4 to TRBJ2-1; D gene ambiguous. The germline gives CDR1 SGHNT, CDR2 YYREEE (reference sequence). This CDR3 comprises 15 residues. Trimming took off 4 bases at V and 6 bases at J, with 17 bases between the two ends. The CDR3 is CASSRDWNPSNEQFF. The CDR3 nucleotides are TGTGCCAGCAGCCGAGACTGGAACCCCTCCAATGAGCAGTTCTTC.

The chain carries TRBV28 and TRBJ1-1; D is uncertain. The CDR3 covers 14 residues. V lost 6 bases and J 0 bases, leaving 11 bases between the germline ends. Germline CDR1 and CDR2: MDHEN and SYDVKM. The CDR3 DNA reads TGTGCCAGCAGACTTAGTACTGTGAACACTGAAGCTTTCTTT. This translates into CASRLSTVNTEAFF.

V gene TRBV4-1 combines with J gene TRBJ2-4; 9 bases match TRBD1. This CDR3 is built from 15 residues. The junction had 4 bases not matched to a gene; V was cut back by 5 bases and J by 2 bases. Germline lookup yields CDR1 MGHRA and CDR2 YSYEKL. The CDR3 is CASSSGQGTKNIQYF. The CDR3 nucleotides are TGCGCCAGCAGCTCGGGACAGGGAACCAAAAACATTCAGTACTTC.

V usage is TRBV6-5 and J usage is TRBJ2-1, with 11 bases that match TRBD2. The CDR3 has 16 amino acids. The trim removed 0 bases at V and 5 bases at J, leaving 3 bases unmatched. Germline values: CDR1 MNHEY, CDR2 SVGAGI. CDR3 in DNA: TGTGCCAGCAGTTACTCGAGACTAGCGGGGAACAATGAGCAGTTCTTC. Translating it yields CASSYSRLAGNNEQFF.

This clone was seen only once. The chain employs TRBV9 and TRBJ2-7; 9 bases fit TRBD2. Germline V gives CDR1 SGDLS, CDR2 YYNGEE. The ends lost 0 bases at V and 7 bases at J; junction bases unmatched: 8. The CDR3 spans 15 residues. In DNA, the CDR3 is TGTGCCAGCAGCGTAGAAGCGACTAGCGGTGGTGAGCAGTACTTC. Its translation: CASSVEATSGGEQYF.

V is TRBV5-1 and J is TRBJ2-5; 10 nucleotides line up with TRBD2. The CDR3 contains 15 residues. Germline lookup yields CDR1 SGHRS and CDR2 YFSETQ. V was pared by 3 bases and J by 4 bases, with 6 bases of the junction left unmatched. This CDR3 reads CASSYAGTSVETQYF. The CDR3 bases are TGCGCCAGCAGCTACGCCGGGACTAGCGTAGAGACCCAGTACTTC.

The V gene is TRBV27, the J gene TRBJ1-5; 9 nucleotides match TRBD1. Germline-derived CDR1 and CDR2 are MNHEY and SMNVEV (reference sequence). The CDR3 runs to 13 residues. Trimming removed 6 bases from V and 7 bases from J; junction bases left unmatched: 4. The CDR3 loop reads CASSVDRGQPQHF. The CDR3 bases are TGTGCCAGCAGCGTTGACAGGGGGCAGCCCCAGCATTTT.